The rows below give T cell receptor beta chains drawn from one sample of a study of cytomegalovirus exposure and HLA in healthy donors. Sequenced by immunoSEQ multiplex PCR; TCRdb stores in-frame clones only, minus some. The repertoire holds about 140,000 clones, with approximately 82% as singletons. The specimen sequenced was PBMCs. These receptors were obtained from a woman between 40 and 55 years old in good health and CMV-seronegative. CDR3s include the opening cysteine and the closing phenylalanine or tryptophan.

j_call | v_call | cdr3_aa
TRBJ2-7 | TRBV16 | CASSRYTGTLYEQYF
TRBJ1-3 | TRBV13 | CASSLRGGAINTIYF
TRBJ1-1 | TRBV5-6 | CASSVTGGTEAFF
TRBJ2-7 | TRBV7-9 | CASSGRQYSYEQYF
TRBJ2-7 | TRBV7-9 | CASSLLAGVREQYF
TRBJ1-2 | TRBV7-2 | CASSSTGTANYGYIF
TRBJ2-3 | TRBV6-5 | CASSPDSLSTDTQYF
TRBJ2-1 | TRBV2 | CASKRASGRNEQFF
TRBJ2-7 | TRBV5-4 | CASSLPGTSRFEQYF
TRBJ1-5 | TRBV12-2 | CASRLDTGFMDQPQHF
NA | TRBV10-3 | CAIRDTGPEQYF
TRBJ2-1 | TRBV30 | CAWSVGGSGQFF
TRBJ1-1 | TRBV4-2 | CASSLQDRGGTEAFF
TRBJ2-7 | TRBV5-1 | CASSETLGASGEQYF
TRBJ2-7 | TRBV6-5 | CASSYRVTGGIYEQYF
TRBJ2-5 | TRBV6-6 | CASSLPTPGVQYF
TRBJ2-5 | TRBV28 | CASRPTWDSGQYF
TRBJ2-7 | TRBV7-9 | CASSLPGYDEQYF
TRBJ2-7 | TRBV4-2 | CASSAGGSYEQYF
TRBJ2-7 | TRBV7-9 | CASSSNRLAGVKYEQYF
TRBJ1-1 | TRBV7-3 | CASSTRGRTEAFF
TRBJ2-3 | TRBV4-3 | CASSQDPAPRTSGSVTQYF
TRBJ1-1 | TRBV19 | CASSGTGLIPEAFF
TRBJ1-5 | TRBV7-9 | CASSLDLGSQPQHF
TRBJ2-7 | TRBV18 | CASSPPRQGIYEQYF
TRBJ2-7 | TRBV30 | CAWSRLASYEQYF
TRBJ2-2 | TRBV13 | CASSPIPTSALNTGELFF
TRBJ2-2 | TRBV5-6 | CASSWRPNTGELFF
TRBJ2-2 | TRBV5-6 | CASSGGQGKWPGELFF
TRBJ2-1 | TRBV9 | CASSITLSSYNEQFF
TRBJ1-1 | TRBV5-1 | CASSPTPKNTEAFF
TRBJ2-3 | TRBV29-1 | CSVEDPWREGTDTQYF
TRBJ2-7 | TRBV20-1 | CSATSHYEQYF
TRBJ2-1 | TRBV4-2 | CASSQALAGNLNEQFF
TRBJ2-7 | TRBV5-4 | CASSSRASGSYEQYF
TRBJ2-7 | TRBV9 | CASSPYRSGSAYEQYF
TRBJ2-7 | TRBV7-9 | CASSLAGGGDEQYF
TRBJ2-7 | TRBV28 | CASRVSIGEQYF
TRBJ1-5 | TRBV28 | CASSRGDFYSNQPQHF
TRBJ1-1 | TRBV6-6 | CASSYGVGRTNTEAFF
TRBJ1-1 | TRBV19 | CASKIDRAASHTEAFF